This paragraph reports one T cell receptor (beta chain). Antigen unknown. These data belong to a study of T cells after posttransplantation cyclophosphamide. General study points: Later blood repertoires were often dominated by clones from the donor CD8+ memory compartment.

Control samples came 1 year after myeloablative marrow transplants with methotrexate plus calcineurin inhibitor. The protocol was immunoSEQ multiplex PCR, while the TCRdb copy is restricted to in-frame clones and leaves out a portion. The top ten hold approximately 8% of the sample, which has roughly 24,000 clones, approximately 88% seen once. The V and J ends lost 2 bases and 0 bases respectively, with 8 bases between them. CDR1 and CDR2 (germline): MNHNS, SASEGT. The CDR3 sequence is 15 residues long. The source material was PBMCs, sampled after an allogeneic stem cell transplant with a calcineurin inhibitor and methotrexate. This receptor was taken from a female patient aged 50-65 years who received an allogeneic stem cell transplant from an unrelated donor, was CMV-positive, and had chronic GVHD only. The T cells may partly be graft donor cells. V usage is TRBV6-1 and J usage is TRBJ1-3, with no clear D. CDR3 sequence: CASSEQISSGNTIYF. The CDR3 DNA reads as TGTGCCAGCAGTGAACAGATCAGCTCTGGAAACACCATATATTTT.